This is a list of T cell receptor beta chains from one sample in a study of patients and donors after allogeneic stem cell transplantation. TCRdb used MiXCR to reprocess the RT-PCR reads, holding one entry per CDR3 protein. Here the sample spans about 200,000 distinct CDR3 sequences, around two fifths being singletons. Material: blood, either unsorted or a sorted T cell fraction (not recorded which). These receptors all come from a human donor who was either an allogeneic HSCT recipient or a stem cell or donor lymphocyte infusion donor (not recorded which). It is not recorded whose cells these are; they may come from a transplant donor. Each CDR3 is given with its conserved first and last residue. The D gene is left open where the match is weak. Some rows mark clone size as missing; the rest say once, few, many or name a class of expanded clone.

j_call | d_call | cdr3_length | clone_size | v_call | cdr3_nt | cdr3_aa
TRBJ1-6 | NA | 16 | NA | TRBV6-6 | TGTGCCAGCAGCTCCCCACAGGAGTGGGGTAATTCACCCCTCCACTTT | CASSSPQEWGNSPLHF
TRBJ1-5 | NA | 13 | few | TRBV18 | TGTGCCAGCTCACCAATCAGGGCCGGGCCCCAGCATTTT | CASSPIRAGPQHF
TRBJ2-1 | TRBD2 | 18 | NA | TRBV4-1 | TGCGCCAGCAGCCAGCCCCGACTAGCGGGGGGGCTTATGAATGAGCAGTTCTTC | CASSQPRLAGGLMNEQFF
TRBJ1-2 | NA | 14 | NA | TRBV12-3/TRBV12-4 | TGTGCCAGCAGTTTTGCTCAGGCGGGCTATGGCTACACCTTC | CASSFAQAGYGYTF
TRBJ2-5 | TRBD1 | 18 | NA | TRBV12-3/TRBV12-4 | TGTGCCAGCAGTTTAGCCGATTCGGACAGGTCGTACCAAGAGACCCAGTACTTC | CASSLADSDRSYQETQYF
TRBJ1-6 | NA | 17 | few | TRBV7-6 | TGTGCCAGCAGCCCAGGGCGGGGCCGTGTCTATAATTCACCCCTCCACTTT | CASSPGRGRVYNSPLHF
TRBJ2-3 | NA | 16 | many | TRBV3-2 | TGTGCCAGCAGCCAAGCCCCTGGGGGTGACGTGGATACGCAGTATTTT | CASSQAPGGDVDTQYF
TRBJ1-6 | NA | 17 | NA | TRBV9 | TGTGCCAGCAGCGTAGGAAAGGCAGGGGCTTACAATTCACCCCTCCACTTT | CASSVGKAGAYNSPLHF
TRBJ2-4 | TRBD1 | 14 | NA | TRBV20-1 | TGCAGTGCTAGAGACGGGACAGGGAAAAACATTCAGTACTTC | CSARDGTGKNIQYF
TRBJ2-1 | TRBD1 | 15 | NA | TRBV7-8 | TGTGCCAGCAGCTCGCCGGTGACAGGGTACCGTGAGCAGTTCTTC | CASSSPVTGYREQFF
TRBJ1-6 | TRBD1 | 15 | NA | TRBV20-1 | TGCAGTGCTAACCTACAGGGGGCCTATAATTCACCCCTCCACTTT | CSANLQGAYNSPLHF
TRBJ2-3 | NA | 14 | few | TRBV21-1 | TGTGCCAGCAGCCCCCGGACAGACACAGATACGCAGTATTTT | CASSPRTDTDTQYF
TRBJ2-1 | TRBD2 | 13 | NA | TRBV6-5 | TGTGCCAGCAGGCGGGGGGGCCGGGATGAGCAGTTCTTC | CASRRGGRDEQFF
TRBJ1-5 | TRBD1 | 17 | few | TRBV20-1 | TGCAGTGCTAGAGAGTTAGACAGGGGGCTTGGCAATCAGCCCCAGCATTTT | CSARELDRGLGNQPQHF
TRBJ1-2 | NA | 11 | NA | TRBV2 | TGTGCCAGCAGTGAGGAGGGAGGCTACACCTTC | CASSEEGGYTF
TRBJ1-2 | NA | 15 | NA | TRBV3-1 | TGTGCCAGCAGCGTTGGTCCGTTAGCTAACTATGGCTACACCTTC | CASSVGPLANYGYTF
TRBJ1-1 | NA | 13 | once | TRBV12-3/TRBV12-4 | TGTGCCAGCAGTTTTAGGGCGGAGACTGAAGCTTTCTTT | CASSFRAETEAFF
TRBJ2-3 | NA | 14 | NA | TRBV12-3/TRBV12-4 | TGTGCCAGCAGTTTTACGGGGAGAGGGGATACGCAGTATTTT | CASSFTGRGDTQYF
TRBJ1-1 | NA | 15 | many | TRBV15 | TGTGCCACCAGCAGAGACTTCGCAGGGATCGGCCTCGCTTTCTTT | CATSRDFAGIGLAFF
TRBJ2-2 | NA | 15 | NA | TRBV5-1 | TGCGCCAGCAGCTCTCCGGGACTTTCAGACGGGGAGCTGTTTTTT | CASSSPGLSDGELFF
TRBJ2-1 | NA | 14 | NA | TRBV4-1 | TGCGCCAGCAGCCAAAGAGTTAGCTACAATGAGCAGTTCTTC | CASSQRVSYNEQFF
TRBJ2-5 | NA | 17 | NA | TRBV28 | TGTGCCAGCAGTTTATGGTTTTTTCGGCAGGCCAAAGAGACCCAGTACTTC | CASSLWFFRQAKETQYF
TRBJ2-7 | TRBD1 | 15 | NA | TRBV12-3/TRBV12-4 | TGTGCCAGCAGTTTAGAAGGGACAGGGGTACACGAGCAGTACTTC | CASSLEGTGVHEQYF
TRBJ2-5 | NA | 15 | NA | TRBV5-8 | TGTGCCAGCAGCCCATTAATATCAGGGCGAGAGACCCAGTACTTC | CASSPLISGRETQYF
TRBJ1-1 | NA | 15 | few | TRBV20-1 | TGCAGTGCTAGCCCCTTTGGGCTGTTGAACACTGAAGCTTTCTTT | CSASPFGLLNTEAFF
TRBJ2-3 | NA | 13 | NA | TRBV29-1 | TGCAGCGTTAACTTTCCGAGCACAGATACGCAGTATTTT | CSVNFPSTDTQYF
TRBJ1-2 | NA | 13 | few | TRBV19 | TGTGCCAGTAGTACAGGTTCTAACTATGGCTACACCTTC | CASSTGSNYGYTF
TRBJ1-1 | NA | 13 | NA | TRBV25-1 | TGTGCCAGCAGGGGACTTCCAAACACTGAAGCTTTCTTT | CASRGLPNTEAFF
TRBJ1-6 | TRBD1 | 18 | NA | TRBV12-3/TRBV12-4 | TGTGCCAGCAGTTGGGGACAGGGGACGTATAGGAATAATTCACCCCTCCACTTT | CASSWGQGTYRNNSPLHF
TRBJ1-1 | NA | 13 | many | TRBV9 | TGTGCCAGCAGCGCCGACAGGAACACTGAAGCTTTCTTT | CASSADRNTEAFF
TRBJ1-1 | NA | 14 | few | TRBV29-1 | TGCAGCGTTGTTGCGGGCGATCCGAACACTGAAGCTTTCTTT | CSVVAGDPNTEAFF
TRBJ2-1 | TRBD1 | 14 | NA | TRBV20-1 | TGCAGTGCCCAGCACGGGACAGGGGGGAATGAGCAGTTCTTC | CSAQHGTGGNEQFF
TRBJ1-2 | NA | 12 | few | TRBV2 | TGTGCCAGCAGACAGGGCTCCTATGGCTACACCTTC | CASRQGSYGYTF
TRBJ2-2 | NA | 13 | NA | TRBV20-1 | TGCAGTGCCTCACACAGCGTCACCGGGGAGCTGTTTTTT | CSASHSVTGELFF
TRBJ1-5 | NA | 15 | many | TRBV15 | TGTGCCACCAGCAGAGACCGGGACATAGGGCAGCCCCAGCATTTT | CATSRDRDIGQPQHF
TRBJ2-1 | TRBD2 | 15 | NA | TRBV6-2/TRBV6-3 | TGTGCCAGCAGTCCGACTAGCGGGGGGGTTAGGGAGCAGTTCTTC | CASSPTSGGVREQFF
TRBJ1-1 | TRBD1 | 16 | once | TRBV7-9 | TGTGCCAGCAGCTTAGGAGGGGGCTGGGGGAACACTGAAGCTTTCTTT | CASSLGGGWGNTEAFF
TRBJ2-7 | NA | 15 | NA | TRBV10-3 | TGTGCCATCAGTGATACCCCAGCCCCCACGGGTGAGCAGTACTTC | CAISDTPAPTGEQYF
TRBJ2-5 | NA | 13 | NA | TRBV24-1 | TGTGCCACCAGTGATTCGGCTCTAGAGACCCAGTACTTC | CATSDSALETQYF
TRBJ1-2 | NA | 13 | few | TRBV5-1 | TGCGCCAGCAGCTTGGCGTACAAGGAAGGCTACACCTTC | CASSLAYKEGYTF
TRBJ1-6 | NA | 14 | few | TRBV20-1 | TGCAGTGCAACAGGGAACCTATATAATTCACCCCTCCACTTT | CSATGNLYNSPLHF
TRBJ1-2 | NA | 11 | NA | TRBV5-5 | TGTGCCAGCAGCTTGAACGGAGGCGGCACCTTC | CASSLNGGGTF
TRBJ1-4 | NA | 13 | NA | TRBV12-3/TRBV12-4 | TGTGCCAGCAGTTTGCTGGACGATGAAAAACTGTTTTTT | CASSLLDDEKLFF
TRBJ2-1 | NA | 16 | NA | TRBV15 | TGTGCCACCAGCAGATCCGAAGGGTTGCTATACAATGAGCAGTTCTTC | CATSRSEGLLYNEQFF
TRBJ2-1 | NA | 13 | NA | TRBV7-6 | TGTGCCAGCAGCCAGCAGCAGCTGGCTGAGCAGTTCTTC | CASSQQQLAEQFF
TRBJ1-4 | TRBD1 | 16 | few | TRBV3-1 | TGTGCCAGCAGCCAACAACTAGGACAGGGACGCGAAAAACTGTTTTTT | CASSQQLGQGREKLFF
TRBJ2-3 | TRBD2 | 18 | NA | TRBV7-3 | TGTGCCAGCAGCTTAAACGGTCTAGCGGGGCTCAGCACAGATACGCAGTATTTT | CASSLNGLAGLSTDTQYF
TRBJ2-1 | NA | 15 | NA | TRBV7-2 | TGTGCCAGCAGCTTAGCCTCCGGGGGTACAAATGAGCAGTTCTTC | CASSLASGGTNEQFF
TRBJ2-7 | NA | 14 | NA | TRBV5-1 | TGCGCCAGCAGCTTGGCAGGACAGATCTACGAGCAGTACTTC | CASSLAGQIYEQYF
TRBJ1-1 | NA | 17 | few | TRBV7-9 | TGTGCCAGCAGCAAGGACAGCCAATCCCTTATGAACACTGAAGCTTTCTTT | CASSKDSQSLMNTEAFF
TRBJ1-1 | NA | 13 | NA | TRBV20-1 | TGCAGTGCGCCTCAGGAGTTCAGTTGGGAAGCTTTCTTT | CSAPQEFSWEAFF
TRBJ1-2 | NA | 13 | few | TRBV7-2 | TGTGCCAGCAGCTTAGCCGGGACAATGGGCTACACCTTC | CASSLAGTMGYTF
TRBJ2-7 | NA | 14 | few | TRBV5-5 | TGTGCCAGCAGCGACGACAGAGCCTCCTACGAGCAGTACTTC | CASSDDRASYEQYF
TRBJ1-1 | NA | 18 | few | TRBV21-1 | TGTGCCAGCAACGTTCCCCCGGAAACAGGGCGCCTTCACACTGAAGCTTTCTTT | CASNVPPETGRLHTEAFF
TRBJ1-4 | TRBD1 | 15 | NA | TRBV30 | TGTGCCTGGAGTGGACAGGGGGCCCCTAATGAAAAACTGTTTTTT | CAWSGQGAPNEKLFF